This T cell receptor beta chain was recorded in a study of cytomegalovirus exposure and HLA in healthy donors. The PCR contained 60 Vbeta and 13 Jbeta primers. TCRdb's copy holds only in-frame clones and misses some; the assay was immunoSEQ multiplex PCR. The top ten clones hold around 1.2% of a sample with 90,000 to 110,000 clones, roughly four fifths of them seen once. The V gene's germline CDR1 is MNHEY and CDR2 SVGAGI. The V end lost 2 bases, the J end lost 8 bases, and 12 bases lay between the germline ends. CDR3 size: 13 residues. This clonotype was obtained from a man in his forties or fifties in good health and CMV-seronegative. Sequenced: PBMCs. This chain joins TRBV6-5 and TRBJ1-2, with D tentatively TRBD1 (5 bases). CDR3 in amino acids: CASSYATARGYTF. In DNA form, the CDR3 reads TGTGCCAGCAGTTACGCGACAGCCAGGGGCTACACCTTC.